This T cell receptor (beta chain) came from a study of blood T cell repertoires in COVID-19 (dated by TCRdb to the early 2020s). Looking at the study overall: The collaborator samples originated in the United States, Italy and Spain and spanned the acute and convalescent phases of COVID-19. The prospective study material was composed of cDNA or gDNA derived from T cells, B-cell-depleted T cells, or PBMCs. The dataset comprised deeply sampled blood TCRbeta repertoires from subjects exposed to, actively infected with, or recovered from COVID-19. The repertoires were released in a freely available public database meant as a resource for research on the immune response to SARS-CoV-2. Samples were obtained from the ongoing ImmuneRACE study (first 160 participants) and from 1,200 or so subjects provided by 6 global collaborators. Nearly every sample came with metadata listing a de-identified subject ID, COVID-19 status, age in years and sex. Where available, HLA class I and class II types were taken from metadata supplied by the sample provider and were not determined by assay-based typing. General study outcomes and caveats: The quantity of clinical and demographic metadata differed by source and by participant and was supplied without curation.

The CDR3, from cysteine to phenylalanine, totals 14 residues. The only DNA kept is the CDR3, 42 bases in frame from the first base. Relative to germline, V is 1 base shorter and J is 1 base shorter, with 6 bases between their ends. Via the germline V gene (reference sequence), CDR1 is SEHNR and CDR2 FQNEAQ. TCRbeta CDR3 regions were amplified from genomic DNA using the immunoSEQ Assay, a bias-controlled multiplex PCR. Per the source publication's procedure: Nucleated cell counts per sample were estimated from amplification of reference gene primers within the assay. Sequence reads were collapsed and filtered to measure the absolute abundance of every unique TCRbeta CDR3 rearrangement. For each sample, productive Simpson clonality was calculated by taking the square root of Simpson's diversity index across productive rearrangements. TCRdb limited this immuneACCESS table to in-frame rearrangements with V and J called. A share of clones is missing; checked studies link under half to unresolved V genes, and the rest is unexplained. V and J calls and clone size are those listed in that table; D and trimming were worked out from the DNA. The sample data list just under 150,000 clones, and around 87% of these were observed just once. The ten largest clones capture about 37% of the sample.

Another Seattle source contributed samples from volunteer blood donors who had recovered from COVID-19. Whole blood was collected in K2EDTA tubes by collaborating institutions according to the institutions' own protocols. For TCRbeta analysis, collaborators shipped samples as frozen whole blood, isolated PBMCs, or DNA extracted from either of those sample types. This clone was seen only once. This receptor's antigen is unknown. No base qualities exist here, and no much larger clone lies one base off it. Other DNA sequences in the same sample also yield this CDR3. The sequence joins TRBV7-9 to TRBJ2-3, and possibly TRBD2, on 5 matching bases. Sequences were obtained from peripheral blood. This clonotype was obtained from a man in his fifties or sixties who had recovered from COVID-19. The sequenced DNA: TGTGCCAGCAGCTTAGTCGGGGGCACAGATACGCAGTATTTT. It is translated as CASSLVGGTDTQYF.